This T cell receptor beta chain was observed in a study of blood T cell repertoires in COVID-19. Turning to the study itself: There were acute and convalescent COVID-19 samples, and they came from the United States, Italy and Spain. In each case, the material was cDNA or gDNA derived from T cells, B-cell-depleted T cells, or PBMCs.

In the original processing: Amplification of reference gene primers was used by the study to estimate nucleated cell counts. The table came from immunoSEQ multiplex PCR; TCRdb's copy has only in-frame clones and leaves some out. The DNA gave D and trimming, while V, J and clone size come from that table. The table lists roughly 11,000 clones, more than 80% of them singletons. The CDR3 length is 17 residues. Germline CDR1 reads SGHRS; CDR2 reads YFSETQ. J gave up 2 bases and V 0 bases, and 7 bases lay outside the gene matches. Sequenced sample: peripheral blood. The TCR sequence derives from a human donor in a cohort sampled during active COVID-19. This chain joins TRBV5-1 and TRBJ1-2, with 10 bases identical to TRBD1. This CDR3 is CASSLDKPGQGNYGYTF. The DNA for the CDR3 is TGCGCCAGCAGCTTGGATAAACCGGGACAGGGGAACTATGGCTACACCTTC.